The 18 T cell receptor beta chains below all came from one sample that was sequenced in a study of T cell changes during pregnancy in multiple sclerosis. Data came from immunoSEQ multiplex PCR; TCRdb stores just in-frame clones and leaves some out. The repertoire holds 93,000 or so clones, with around nine tenths as singletons. The sequenced sample was peripheral blood, obtained after pregnancy. The receptors stem from a female donor with multiple sclerosis, enrolled in a pregnancy study.

J is TRBJ1-5 and V is TRBV21-1; the tabulated D call, TRBD1, remains unverified against the DNA. TRBV21-1 is listed as a pseudogene. This CDR3 region has 15 residues. CDR3 sequence reads: CASSYRGHSNQPQHF. The DNA of the CDR3 is TGTGCCAGCAGCTACAGGGGCCATAGCAATCAGCCCCAGCATTTT.

The gene calls are TRBV5-1 and TRBJ2-3; a weak D match, TRBD1 (6 bases). Trimming cost V 3 bases and J 3 bases, with 11 bases left between them. From germline, CDR1 is SGHRS and CDR2 YFSETQ. This CDR3 comprises 14 residues. CDR3 nucleotide sequence: TGCGCCAGCAGCTATGACAGGTCAACAGATACGCAGTATTTT. The encoded protein is CASSYDRSTDTQYF.

The rearrangement uses TRBV4-1 and TRBJ2-3; no firm D call. The V end lost 1 base, the J end lost 7 bases, and 12 bases lay between the germline ends. The germline gives CDR1 MGHRA, CDR2 YSYEKL. The CDR3 has 14 amino acids. CDR3 protein: CASSQGSPQNTQYF. The CDR3 DNA reads TGCGCCAGCAGCCAAGGTTCCCCCCAAAATACGCAGTATTTT.

The chain combines TRBV4-2 with TRBJ1-3; 7 bases are shared with TRBD1. Losses at the gene ends were 3 bases for V and 0 bases for J; bases not matched to a gene: 2. The CDR3 consists of 15 residues. Germline assignment: CDR1 LGHNA and CDR2 YNFKEQ. The CDR3 DNA sequence: TGTGCCAGCAGCCAGCCAGGGGGCTCTGGAAACACCATATATTTT. This sequence encodes CASSQPGGSGNTIYF.

The V call is TRBV28, the J call TRBJ2-7, with TRBD1 matching 12 bases. The CDR3 covers 17 residues. After removal of 6 bases from V and 3 bases from J, the junction contained 12 bases not matched to a gene. The V gene's germline CDR1 is MDHEN and CDR2 SYDVKM. The DNA of the CDR3 is TGTGCCAGCAGCCTCGACCCAGGGACAGGGGGCAACTACGAGCAGTACTTC. This translates into CASSLDPGTGGNYEQYF.

The chain is built from TRBV10-3 and TRBJ2-3; D is perhaps TRBD2 (5 bases). V was shortened by 4 bases and J by 6 bases, with 11 bases between the two germline ends. The CDR3 runs to 13 residues. Germline V gives CDR1 ENHRY, CDR2 SYGVKD. In nucleotides, the CDR3 is TGTGCCATCAGTGCGGGAAAACAGGATACGCAGTATTTT. As protein: CAISAGKQDTQYF.

The J gene is TRBJ2-4, the V gene TRBV5-1; perhaps TRBD1 as D (5 bases). V was shortened by 4 bases and J by 0 bases, with 14 bases between the two germline ends. Per germline, CDR1 SGHRS and CDR2 YFSETQ. The CDR3 runs 16 residues. As DNA, the CDR3 is TGCGCCAGCAGCCCCCCCCGGCAGGGAGCCAAAAACATTCAGTACTTC. It translates to CASSPPRQGAKNIQYF. The variable domain in full, with the rest retrieved from reference TRBV5-1 and TRBJ2-4, is KAGVTQTPRYLIKTRGQQVTLSCSPISGHRSVSWYQQTPGQGLQFLFEYFSETQRNKGNFPGRFSGRQFSNSRSEMNVSTLELGDSALYLCASSPPRQGAKNIQYFGAGTRLSVL.

This sequence joins TRBV6-5 and TRBJ2-3; 12 bases agree with TRBD2. Germline loops: CDR1 MNHEY, CDR2 SVGAGI. The length of the CDR3 is 13 residues. V was pared by 8 bases and J by 3 bases, with 0 bases of the junction left unmatched. Written as DNA, the CDR3 is TGTGCCAGCGGGACTAGCGGGACAGATACGCAGTATTTT. Translated: CASGTSGTDTQYF.

The V call is TRBV5-1, the J call TRBJ2-1; the D gene is possibly TRBD2 (6 bases). V lost 0 bases to trimming and J lost 3 bases, with 13 bases between them. CDR1 SGHRS and CDR2 YFSETQ come from the germline V gene. CDR3 length: 16 amino acids. The CDR3 loop reads CASSLALSGFYNEQFF. DNA for the CDR3: TGCGCCAGCAGCTTGGCCCTTAGCGGCTTCTACAATGAGCAGTTCTTC. Full variable domain (outside the CDR3, taken from reference TRBV5-1 and TRBJ2-1): KAGVTQTPRYLIKTRGQQVTLSCSPISGHRSVSWYQQTPGQGLQFLFEYFSETQRNKGNFPGRFSGRQFSNSRSEMNVSTLELGDSALYLCASSLALSGFYNEQFFGPGTRLTVL.

This sequence joins TRBV9 and TRBJ2-3, with a weak D call TRBD1 (6 bases). Trimming cost V 3 bases and J 6 bases, with 14 bases left between them. From germline, CDR1 is SGDLS and CDR2 YYNGEE. CDR3 length equals 14 residues. The CDR3 nucleotides read TGTGCCAGCAGCGGTCAGTGGGGGCGGGATACGCAGTATTTT. Residues: CASSGQWGRDTQYF.

The chain carries TRBV5-5 and TRBJ1-5, with TRBD1 matching over 8 bases. This CDR3 region has 16 residues. CDR1 is SGHKS and CDR2 is YYEKEE in the germline V gene (reference sequence). V was clipped by 0 bases and J by 5 bases; unmatched bases: 7. CDR3: CASSLGTGRLDQPQHF. CDR3 in DNA: TGTGCCAGCAGCTTGGGGACAGGGAGGTTAGATCAGCCCCAGCATTTT.

The CDR3 loop reads CASSLDLGGTQYF. For the CDR3, the DNA is TGTGCCAGCAGCTTAGACCTAGGGGGTACGCAGTATTTT. The chain is built from TRBV7-7 and TRBJ2-3, with D perhaps TRBD1 (6 bases). The CDR3 totals 13 residues. The germline V gene encodes CDR1 SSHAT and CDR2 FNYEAQ (reference sequence). V was trimmed by 1 base and J by 8 bases, leaving 10 bases between them.

In this sample, this clone turned up once. The chain couples TRBV27 to TRBJ1-4; 7 bases match TRBD1. Germline lookup yields CDR1 MNHEY and CDR2 SMNVEV (reference sequence). Trimming at V came to 1 base and at J to 4 bases, leaving 6 bases not matched to a gene. The CDR3 covers 16 residues. This CDR3 is CASSLYSGGFNEKLFF. The CDR3 region has the DNA TGTGCCAGCAGTTTATATTCAGGGGGTTTTAATGAAAAACTGTTTTTT.

V usage is TRBV4-1 and J usage is TRBJ1-4; D may be TRBD1 (6 bases). The CDR3 consists of 16 residues. Between the trimmed V and J ends, which lost 2 bases and 2 bases, there was a span of 12 bases. In germline, CDR1 is MGHRA, CDR2 YSYEKL. The CDR3: CASSQPDSPTNEKLFF. As DNA, the CDR3 is TGCGCCAGCAGCCAACCGGACAGTCCGACTAATGAAAAACTGTTTTTT.

A single count supports this clone. This chain joins TRBV7-2 and TRBJ1-3; D unclear. V was shortened by 2 bases and J by 2 bases, with 13 bases between the two germline ends. This CDR3 has 16 residues. Germline V gene lookup returns CDR1 SGHTA and CDR2 FQGNSA. CDR3 coding DNA: TGTGCCAGCAGCTTACCCGGACTCTTAACTGGAAACACCATATATTTT. Encoded protein: CASSLPGLLTGNTIYF.

The CDR3 nucleotides are TGTGCCAGCCGGAGAGGGGACAGCACAACGCAGTATTTT. Encoded protein: CASRRGDSTTQYF. This rearrangement joins TRBV2 to TRBJ2-3; 7 nucleotides agree with TRBD1. Germline values: CDR1 SNHLY, CDR2 FYNNEI. The CDR3 has 13 residues. V was clipped by 8 bases and J by 9 bases; unmatched bases: 11.

The rearrangement joins TRBV5-1 to TRBJ2-7, with 14 nucleotides matching TRBD2. The V gene end was trimmed by 4 bases and the J gene end by 0 bases; junction bases not matched to a gene: 12. Germline values: CDR1 SGHRS, CDR2 YFSETQ. The CDR3 has 19 amino acids. The CDR3 DNA reads TGCGCCAGCAGCCCGGTCCCCGGACTAGCGGGGGGATCCTCCTACGAGCAGTACTTC. Protein sequence: CASSPVPGLAGGSSYEQYF.

This clone has a handful of counts. The chain employs TRBV29-1 and TRBJ1-1; 7 bases agree with TRBD1. Per the germline V gene, CDR1 is SQVTM and CDR2 is ANQGSEA. The CDR3 length is 12 residues. The V gene end was trimmed by 5 bases and the J gene end by 1 base; junction bases not matched to a gene: 1. The CDR3 DNA follows: TGCAGCGTTCGACAGGGGAACACTGAAGCTTTCTTT. Translating it yields CSVRQGNTEAFF.